This T cell receptor beta chain was sequenced in a study of blood T cell repertoires in COVID-19. Per the germline V gene, CDR1 is SGHRS and CDR2 is YFSETQ. CDR3 length: 14 amino acids. V lost 0 bases and J lost 4, with 10 bases in between. Participant reports of clinical history set cohort assignment. In the authors' methods: Estimation of nucleated cell counts was performed using reference gene primer amplification. The table came from immunoSEQ multiplex PCR; TCRdb's copy has only in-frame clones and leaves some out. The V and J calls and the clone size are those of that table, but D and trimming were determined from the DNA. This table has about 430,000 clones, nearly 90% appearing once.

The receptor was isolated from a woman between 18 and 29 years old who had been exposed to COVID-19. The chain recombines TRBV5-1 with TRBJ1-2, with unresolved D. Sequencing was carried out using PBMCs or T cells enriched from blood (not recorded which). CDR3 nucleotide sequence: TGCGCCAGCAGCTTGGATCGGACTCTCTATGGCTACACCTTC. Its protein product is CASSLDRTLYGYTF.